The rows below give T cell receptor beta chains drawn from one sample of a study of OX40 agonist ivuxolimab in advanced cancers. This table comes from immunoSEQ multiplex PCR, and its TCRdb copy is limited to in-frame clones, with some not included. The table records tens of thousands of clones, around 85% of them present only once. The sequenced sample was CD4+ or CD8+ T cells sorted from blood, obtained in a trial of the OX40 agonist ivuxolimab. The receptors shown here come from an adult with an advanced solid tumor such as melanoma, head and neck, liver or kidney cancer. CDR3s include the opening cysteine and the closing phenylalanine or tryptophan. A D gene is named only where the DNA matches it firmly.

J	D	V	DNA	CDR3
TRBJ2-5	-	TRBV28	TGTGCCAGCAGCCCGCCTAGCATACAGACCCAGTACTTC	CASSPPSIQTQYF
TRBJ1-2	-	TRBV7-2	TGTGCCAGCAGGGTTACACAGGGTGGGGGTAACTATGGCTACACCTTC	CASRVTQGGGNYGYTF
TRBJ1-4	TRBD1	TRBV7-9	TGTGCCAGCAGCTTAGTGGACAGGGAAAAACTGTTTTTT	CASSLVDREKLFF
TRBJ2-2	-	TRBV28	TGTGCCAGCAGTTCTAGGGAATCGAACACCGGGGAGCTGTTTTTT	CASSSRESNTGELFF
TRBJ1-1	TRBD1	TRBV18	TGTGCCAGCTCACCAGGGGACAGCCCAAGCGCGACTGAAGCTTTCTTT	CASSPGDSPSATEAFF
TRBJ1-1	-	TRBV18	TGTGCCAGCTCACCCTGGCTTGGGCTGATGAACACTGAAGCTTTCTTT	CASSPWLGLMNTEAFF
TRBJ1-3	-	TRBV6-5	TGTGCCAGCAGTTACTCGTTGGGGGCAAACACCATATATTTT	CASSYSLGANTIYF
TRBJ2-7	-	TRBV6-5	TGTGCCAGCGGGGCGTCCGAGCAGTACTTC	CASGASEQYF
TRBJ2-3	-	TRBV28	TGTGCCAGCAGTTTAATTTCGTATGATACGCAGTATTTT	CASSLISYDTQYF
TRBJ1-4	-	TRBV19	TGTGCCAGTACCGCGGCAGTACTCGGTGGAAAACTGTTTTTT	CASTAAVLGGKLFF
TRBJ2-5	-	TRBV4-2	TGTGCCAGCAGCTACGAATCCGTCGTCCAAGAGACCCAGTACTTC	CASSYESVVQETQYF
TRBJ1-6	-	TRBV30	TGTGCCTGGAGTTCAGGGTCCTATAATTCACCCCTCCACTTT	CAWSSGSYNSPLHF
TRBJ2-7	TRBD2	TRBV4-1	TGCGCCAGCAGCCAAGGAGCGGGAGGATACGAGCAGTACTTC	CASSQGAGGYEQYF
TRBJ2-3	TRBD2	TRBV9	TGTGCCAGCAGCACAGGACTAGCGGTGGGGGCGGATACGCAGTATTTT	CASSTGLAVGADTQYF
TRBJ2-5	-	TRBV13	TGTGCCAGCAGCGGTTCAGGGACGGAGACCCAGTACTTC	CASSGSGTETQYF
TRBJ2-7	TRBD1	TRBV2	TGTGCCAGCAGTATACGACAGGGGCCTGGGGAGCAGTACTTC	CASSIRQGPGEQYF
TRBJ2-2	-	TRBV18	TGTGCCAGCTCCCCAACCCGGGGGCGGATAGCCGGGGAGCTGTTTTTT	CASSPTRGRIAGELFF
TRBJ1-2	-	TRBV28	TGTGCCAGCAGTTTGGGGACCTTGCTCTATGGCTACACCTTC	CASSLGTLLYGYTF
TRBJ2-3	-	TRBV28	TGTGCCAGCAGTTTAGGGACTCTCACAGATACGCAGTATTTT	CASSLGTLTDTQYF
TRBJ2-5	-	TRBV30	TGTGCCTGGAGTGTACGGCCAAGGGAGACCCAGTACTTC	CAWSVRPRETQYF
TRBJ2-1	-	TRBV7-2	TGTGCCAGCAGCTTGCAGCCGGGAGTCTGGTACAATGAGCAGTTCTTC	CASSLQPGVWYNEQFF
TRBJ2-7	TRBD1	TRBV7-8	TGTGCCAGCAGCACGGGACAGAGAGGTAGATCCCAGTACTTC	CASSTGQRGRSQYF
TRBJ1-1	-	TRBV29-1	TGCAGCGTTCGCAGGGGCCAGTACACTGAAGCTTTCTTT	CSVRRGQYTEAFF